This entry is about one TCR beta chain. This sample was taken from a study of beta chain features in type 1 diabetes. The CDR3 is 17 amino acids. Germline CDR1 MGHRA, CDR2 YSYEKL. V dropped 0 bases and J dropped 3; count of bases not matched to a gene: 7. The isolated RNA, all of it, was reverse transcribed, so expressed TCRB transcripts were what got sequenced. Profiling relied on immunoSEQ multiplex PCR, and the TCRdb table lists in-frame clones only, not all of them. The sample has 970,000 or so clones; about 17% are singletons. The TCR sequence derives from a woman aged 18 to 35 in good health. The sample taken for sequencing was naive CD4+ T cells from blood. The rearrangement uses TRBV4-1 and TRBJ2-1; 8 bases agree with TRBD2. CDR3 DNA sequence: TGCGCCAGCAGCCAAGATCTTCGGAGCGGGAGCTACAATGAGCAGTTCTTC. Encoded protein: CASSQDLRSGSYNEQFF.